The 14 T cell receptor beta chains below were found in one sample sequenced in a study of cytomegalovirus exposure and HLA in healthy donors. The PCR contained 60 Vbeta and 13 Jbeta primers. Produced via immunoSEQ multiplex PCR; TCRdb's table is partial and in-frame only. The sample has roughly 76,000 clones, roughly 85% seen once. Material for sequencing was PBMCs. These receptor sequences come from a man aged 25 to 40 in good health and CMV-seronegative.

This clone has more than one count but fewer than ten. The rearrangement uses TRBV9 and TRBJ1-2, with TRBD1 identical over 7 bases. Germline CDR1 and CDR2: SGDLS and YYNGEE. CDR3 size: 14 residues. V dropped 2 bases and J dropped 5; count of bases not matched to a gene: 6. The CDR3 reads CASSVGQMRYGYTF. The DNA for the CDR3 is TGTGCCAGCAGCGTGGGACAGATGAGGTATGGCTACACCTTC.

In nucleotides, the CDR3 is TGTGCCAGCAGCTTTAGCGGGGCCCAGTACTTC. This sequence encodes CASSFSGAQYF. The chain joins TRBV7-2 to TRBJ2-5; TRBD2 matches at 8 bases. J lost 9 bases, V lost 3 bases, and 0 bases had no gene match. Germline V lookup: CDR1 SGHTA, CDR2 FQGNSA. The CDR3 has 11 amino acids.

The chain uses TRBV7-2 and TRBJ1-6; no definite D call. The CDR3 spans 15 residues. CDR1 SGHTA and CDR2 FQGNSA come from the germline V gene. V lost 2 bases and J lost 7, with 12 bases in between. The CDR3 DNA reads TGTGCCAGCAGCTTATTGGAAGGAGGAAATTCACCCCTCCACTTT. This gives the protein CASSLLEGGNSPLHF.

The chain combines TRBV29-1 with TRBJ1-2; no reliable D call. Germline lookup yields CDR1 SQVTM and CDR2 ANQGSEA. Between the trimmed V and J ends, which lost 4 bases and 6 bases, there was a span of 6 bases. This CDR3 is 10 amino acids long. CDR3 loop: CSVVGDGYTF. DNA of the CDR3: TGCAGCGTTGTCGGAGATGGCTACACCTTC. Based on the CDR3 plus reference TRBV29-1 and TRBJ1-2, the full variable domain is SAVISQKPSRDICQRGTSLTIQCQVDSQVTMMFWYRQQPGQSLTLIATANQGSEATYESGFVIDKFPISRPNLTFSTLTVSNMSPEDSSIYLCSVVGDGYTFGSGTRLTVV.

The chain recombines TRBV7-8 with TRBJ2-5; D possibly corresponds to TRBD2 (5 bases). V lost 2 bases to trimming and J lost 0 bases, with 7 bases between them. The CDR3 runs 14 residues. Germline assignment: CDR1 SGHVS and CDR2 FQNEAQ. The CDR3 DNA follows: TGTGCCAGCAGCTTACGAGGGTACCAAGAGACCCAGTACTTC. Encoded protein: CASSLRGYQETQYF.

This clone was detected only once. The CDR3 region is CSVGPRTGLAYEQYF. In DNA form, the CDR3 reads TGCAGCGTTGGGCCCCGGACAGGCTTAGCCTACGAGCAGTACTTC. The chain links TRBV29-1 to TRBJ2-7; TRBD1 agrees at 7 bases. The junction had 11 bases not matched to a gene; V was cut back by 4 bases and J by 2 bases. This CDR3 comprises 15 residues. The germline V gene encodes CDR1 SQVTM and CDR2 ANQGSEA.

As to this clone: Germline is not matched at one junction end, which may reflect a read error. J is TRBJ2-1 and V is TRBV6-1, with D uncertain. Germline lookup yields CDR1 MNHNS and CDR2 SASEGT. The CDR3 totals 16 residues. CDR3 sequence (DNA): TGTGCCTGCAGTGAGGTCGGTAGTAGCTCCTACAATGAGCAGTTCTTC. It translates to CACSEVGSSSYNEQFF.

CDR3 coding DNA: TGTGCCACCAGCAGCGGACAGACGAACACCGGGGAGCTGTTTTTT. Its protein is CATSSGQTNTGELFF. V gene TRBV15 combines with J gene TRBJ2-2; the D gene is possibly TRBD1 (6 bases). The CDR3 sequence is 15 residues long. V shed 3 bases and J shed 0 bases, with 8 bases lying between them. CDR1 is LNHNV, CDR2 YYDKDF, per germline (reference sequence).

This rearrangement joins TRBV2 to TRBJ2-3; tentatively, D is TRBD2 (6 bases). Trimming left V 6 bases short and J 7 bases short, with 11 bases between. The CDR3 consists of 12 residues. CDR1 and CDR2 (germline): SNHLY, FYNNEI. The CDR3 protein is CASSRDSYTQYF. The CDR3 DNA is TGTGCCAGCAGCCGGGACTCATATACGCAGTATTTT.

The rearrangement uses TRBV7-8 and TRBJ1-5, with unresolved D. The germline V gene has CDR1 SGHVS and CDR2 FQNEAQ. The CDR3 is 12 residues long. V lost 5 bases and J 4 bases, leaving 6 bases between the germline ends. CDR3 protein: CASSPVNQPQHF. CDR3 bases: TGTGCCAGCAGCCCGGTGAATCAGCCCCAGCATTTT.

The rearrangement links TRBV6-6 to TRBJ2-1, with no clear D. The CDR3 loop spans 13 amino acids. Germline CDR1 MNHNY, CDR2 SVGAGI (reference sequence). Between the trimmed V and J ends, which lost 5 bases and 6 bases, there was a span of 11 bases. CDR3 loop: CASSPSGPNEQFF. CDR3 bases: TGTGCCAGCAGTCCCTCAGGTCCCAATGAGCAGTTCTTC.

This clone was recorded only once. V and J are TRBV27 and TRBJ1-2; D is possibly TRBD1 (6 bases). CDR3 length: 15 amino acids. The V gene lost 0 bases and the J gene lost 2 bases, with 10 bases spanning the gap. Germline V gene lookup returns CDR1 MNHEY and CDR2 SMNVEV (reference sequence). The CDR3 bases are TGTGCCAGCAGTTTATCCCCAGGGGTGAACTATGGCTACACCTTC. As protein: CASSLSPGVNYGYTF.

The V call is TRBV5-6, the J call TRBJ1-1; TRBD1 is a possible D gene (6 bases). Trimming cost V 4 bases and J 4 bases, with 17 bases left between them. Germline CDR1 reads SGHDT; CDR2 reads YYEEEE. This CDR3 is 15 amino acids long. As DNA, the CDR3 is TGTGCCAGCAGCACCAGGGGTCATTGGATCACTGAAGCTTTCTTT. Protein product: CASSTRGHWITEAFF.

The chain joins TRBV21-1 to TRBJ2-2; the table names TRBD1, a call not compared with the DNA. TRBV21-1 is a pseudogene. The CDR3 contains 15 residues. Here the CDR3 DNA reads TGTGCCAGCAGCATAGACAGGGAGAACACCGGGGAGCTGTTTTTT. Encoded protein: CASSIDRENTGELFF.